The rows below give T cell receptor beta chains drawn from one sample of a study of beta chain features in type 1 diabetes. Assay: immunoSEQ multiplex PCR; the TCRdb copy retains only in-frame clones and omits some. Of tens of thousands of clones in the sample, roughly half were seen once. The sequenced sample consisted of stem cell memory CD4+ T cells from blood. Receptors originate from a man between 25 and 39 years old with type 1 diabetes. The CDR3 runs from the conserved cysteine through the conserved F or W. Each record gives: J gene, V gene, clone size, D gene, CDR3 protein, CDR3 DNA. A D gene is named only where the DNA matches it firmly. Clone size is shown for a subset of rows, as once, few, many or a class of expanded clone.

J gene: TRBJ1-2; V gene: TRBV5-1; clone size: -; D gene: -; CDR3 protein: CASSYGEGRGYTF; CDR3 DNA: TGCGCCAGCAGCTATGGGGAGGGTCGTGGCTACACCTTC
J gene: TRBJ2-7; V gene: TRBV5-1; clone size: -; D gene: TRBD1; CDR3 protein: CASSSVPGQGAEQYF; CDR3 DNA: TGCGCCAGCAGCTCCGTCCCGGGACAGGGGGCCGAGCAGTACTTC
J gene: TRBJ2-3; V gene: TRBV2; clone size: -; D gene: TRBD1; CDR3 protein: CASKKQGRTDTQYF; CDR3 DNA: TGTGCCAGCAAAAAACAGGGGCGCACAGATACGCAGTATTTT
J gene: TRBJ1-2; V gene: TRBV30; clone size: -; D gene: -; CDR3 protein: CAWSLRGVGGYTF; CDR3 DNA: TGTGCCTGGAGTCTGCGGGGGGTTGGCGGCTACACCTTC
J gene: TRBJ2-4; V gene: TRBV18; clone size: -; D gene: -; CDR3 protein: CASSSGQLAKNIQYF; CDR3 DNA: TGTGCCAGCTCATCCGGACAACTAGCCAAAAACATTCAGTACTTC
J gene: TRBJ2-3; V gene: TRBV7-2; clone size: -; D gene: -; CDR3 protein: CASRNQGHPTDTQYF; CDR3 DNA: TGTGCCAGCAGGAACCAGGGACACCCCACAGATACGCAGTATTTT
J gene: TRBJ2-7; V gene: TRBV28; clone size: few; D gene: -; CDR3 protein: CASSFQLSLLSYEQYF; CDR3 DNA: TGTGCCAGCAGTTTCCAACTGAGCCTCCTCTCCTACGAGCAGTACTTC
J gene: TRBJ2-5; V gene: TRBV7-2; clone size: -; D gene: TRBD2; CDR3 protein: CASSLLGLAGETQYF; CDR3 DNA: TGTGCCAGCAGCTTACTAGGACTAGCGGGGGAGACCCAGTACTTC
J gene: TRBJ2-7; V gene: TRBV7-9; clone size: few; D gene: -; CDR3 protein: CASSQTTTYEQYF; CDR3 DNA: TGTGCCAGCAGCCAGACTACCACCTACGAGCAGTACTTC
J gene: TRBJ1-5; V gene: TRBV30; clone size: -; D gene: -; CDR3 protein: CAWSVSRNQPQHF; CDR3 DNA: TGTGCCTGGAGTGTCTCTCGCAATCAGCCCCAGCATTTT
J gene: TRBJ2-7; V gene: TRBV5-6; clone size: -; D gene: TRBD2; CDR3 protein: CASSLVGLAGRYEQYF; CDR3 DNA: TGTGCCAGCAGCTTGGTGGGGCTAGCGGGTCGGTACGAGCAGTACTTC
J gene: TRBJ2-5; V gene: TRBV30; clone size: -; D gene: TRBD1; CDR3 protein: CAWSVGGVGETQYF; CDR3 DNA: TGTGCCTGGAGTGTAGGGGGCGTAGGCGAGACCCAGTACTTC
J gene: TRBJ2-2; V gene: TRBV18; clone size: -; D gene: -; CDR3 protein: CASSLVPGSNTGELFF; CDR3 DNA: TGTGCCAGCTCACTGGTCCCCGGGTCCAACACCGGGGAGCTGTTTTTT
J gene: TRBJ2-7; V gene: TRBV30; clone size: few; D gene: TRBD2; CDR3 protein: CAWMSSGRYEQYF; CDR3 DNA: TGTGCCTGGATGTCTAGCGGGAGATACGAGCAGTACTTC
J gene: TRBJ2-7; V gene: TRBV2; clone size: -; D gene: TRBD2; CDR3 protein: CASSQPAGVKEQYF; CDR3 DNA: TGTGCCAGCAGCCAACCAGCGGGAGTGAAAGAGCAGTACTTC
J gene: TRBJ1-1; V gene: TRBV11-2; clone size: -; D gene: TRBD1; CDR3 protein: CASSGDRSNTEAFF; CDR3 DNA: TGTGCCAGCAGCGGGGACAGATCGAACACTGAAGCTTTCTTT
J gene: TRBJ1-4; V gene: TRBV18; clone size: -; D gene: TRBD1; CDR3 protein: CASSPGTVEKLFF; CDR3 DNA: TGTGCCAGCTCACCCGGGACAGTTGAAAAACTGTTTTTT
J gene: TRBJ1-1; V gene: TRBV5-4; clone size: once; D gene: -; CDR3 protein: CASSLNSNTEAFF; CDR3 DNA: TGTGCCAGCAGCTTGAACAGTAACACTGAAGCTTTCTTT
J gene: TRBJ1-5; V gene: TRBV30; clone size: -; D gene: -; CDR3 protein: CAWSGQTQPQHF; CDR3 DNA: TGTGCCTGGAGCGGACAGACTCAGCCCCAGCATTTT
J gene: TRBJ2-2; V gene: TRBV7-9; clone size: few; D gene: -; CDR3 protein: CASSGRGLPRTGELFF; CDR3 DNA: TGTGCCAGCAGCGGGCGGGGCCTCCCTCGGACCGGGGAGCTGTTTTTT
J gene: TRBJ2-1; V gene: TRBV5-1; clone size: few; D gene: TRBD2; CDR3 protein: CASSLGLADYNEQFF; CDR3 DNA: TGCGCCAGCAGCTTGGGGCTAGCGGACTACAATGAGCAGTTCTTC
J gene: TRBJ2-3; V gene: TRBV2; clone size: -; D gene: -; CDR3 protein: CASSEALLATDTQYF; CDR3 DNA: TGTGCCAGCAGTGAAGCGCTTTTAGCCACAGATACGCAGTATTTT